This T cell receptor beta chain emerged from a study of molecular identifiers for immune sequencing clone quantification. Overall study results and limits: Clones above 20 RNA copies held over 99% of effector molecules, under 1% in naive cells.

Trimming removed 0 bases from V and 3 bases from J, with 12 bases in between. Germline CDR1 is GTSNPN and CDR2 is SVGIG (reference sequence). The CDR3 covers 14 residues. This clonotype was detected a few times. Its antigen is not known. In TCRdb, the PCR reads were re-called with MiXCR into one record per CDR3 protein. The sample has some 320,000 distinct CDR3 sequences; about a fifth are singletons. The specimen sequenced was naive CD8+ T cells from blood, with Jurkat cell RNA spiked in. Subset defined: FACS-sorted CD8+CD4-CCR7+CD45RA+ naive T cells. The rearrangement joins TRBV30 to TRBJ2-7, with D maybe TRBD2 (5 bases). This clonotype was obtained from a human donor in good health. Some libraries in this study had Jurkat cell RNA spiked in. The CDR3 sequence: CAWSVRPSFYEQYF. The CDR3 nucleotides are TGTGCCTGGAGTGTACGACCTAGCTTCTACGAGCAGTACTTC.